Sequencing of this TCR beta chain was carried out in a study of T cell responses to AZD1222 COVID-19 vaccine. Trimming took off 5 bases at V and 0 bases at J, with 10 bases between the two ends. There are 14 residues in the CDR3. Germline CDR1 and CDR2: SGHTA and FQGNSA. A few counts support this clone. Its antigen is as yet unknown. Study-wide findings and caveats: Dominant CD4 TCR responses targeted spike regions 160-218 and 743-854.

Only in-frame clones appear in the TCRdb table, and some are missing; sequencing was by immunoSEQ multiplex PCR. The table has 120,000 to 150,000 clones, about 90% seen once; the top ten hold 5% to 6.5%. The TCR originated in an adult in good health. Here the sequenced sample was peripheral blood, taken on day 0 of AZD1222 vaccination. The gene calls are TRBV7-2 and TRBJ1-1; D ambiguous. CDR3 residues: CASSREGLNTEAFF. The CDR3, as DNA: TGTGCCAGCAGCCGGGAAGGGCTGAACACTGAAGCTTTCTTT.